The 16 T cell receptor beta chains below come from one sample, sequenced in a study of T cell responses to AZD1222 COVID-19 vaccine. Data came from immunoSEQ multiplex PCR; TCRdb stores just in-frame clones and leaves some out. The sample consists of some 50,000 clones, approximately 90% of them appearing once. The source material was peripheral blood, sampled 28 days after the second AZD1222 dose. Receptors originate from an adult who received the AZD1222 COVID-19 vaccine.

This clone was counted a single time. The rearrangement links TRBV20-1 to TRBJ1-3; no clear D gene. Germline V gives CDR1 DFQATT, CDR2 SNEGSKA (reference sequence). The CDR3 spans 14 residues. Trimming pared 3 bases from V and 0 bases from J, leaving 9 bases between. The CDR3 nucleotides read TGCAGTGCTAGTGAGGGAGGCTCTGGAAACACCATATATTTT. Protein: CSASEGGSGNTIYF.

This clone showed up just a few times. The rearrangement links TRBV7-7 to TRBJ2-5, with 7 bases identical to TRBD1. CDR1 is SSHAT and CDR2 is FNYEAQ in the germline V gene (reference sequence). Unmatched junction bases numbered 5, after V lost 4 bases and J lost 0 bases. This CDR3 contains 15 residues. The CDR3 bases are TGTGCCAGCAGCTCTGGGGACAGAAACCAAGAGACCCAGTACTTC. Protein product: CASSSGDRNQETQYF.

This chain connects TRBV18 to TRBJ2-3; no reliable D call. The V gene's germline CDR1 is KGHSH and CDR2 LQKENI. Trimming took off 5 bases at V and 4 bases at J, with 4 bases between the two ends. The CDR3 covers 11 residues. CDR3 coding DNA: TGTGCCAGCTCAACGGCAGATACGCAGTATTTT. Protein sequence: CASSTADTQYF.

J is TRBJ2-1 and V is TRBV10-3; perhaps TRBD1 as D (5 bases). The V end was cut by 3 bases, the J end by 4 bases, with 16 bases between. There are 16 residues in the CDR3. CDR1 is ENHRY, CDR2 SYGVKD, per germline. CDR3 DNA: TGTGCCATCAGTGACAGGGAATCGAGTTCTTACAATGAGCAGTTCTTC. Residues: CAISDRESSSYNEQFF.

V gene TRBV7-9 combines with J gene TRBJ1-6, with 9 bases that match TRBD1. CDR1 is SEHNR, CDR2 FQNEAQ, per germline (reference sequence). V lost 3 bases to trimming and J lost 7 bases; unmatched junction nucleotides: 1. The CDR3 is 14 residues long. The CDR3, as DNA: TGTGCCAGCAGCTTTGGACAGGGGAATTCACCCCTCCACTTT. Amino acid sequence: CASSFGQGNSPLHF.

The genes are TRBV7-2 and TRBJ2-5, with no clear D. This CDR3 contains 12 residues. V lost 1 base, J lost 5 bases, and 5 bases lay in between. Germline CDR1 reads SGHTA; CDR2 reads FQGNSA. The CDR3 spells CASSLVTETQYF. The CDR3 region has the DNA TGTGCCAGCAGCTTAGTCACGGAGACCCAGTACTTC.

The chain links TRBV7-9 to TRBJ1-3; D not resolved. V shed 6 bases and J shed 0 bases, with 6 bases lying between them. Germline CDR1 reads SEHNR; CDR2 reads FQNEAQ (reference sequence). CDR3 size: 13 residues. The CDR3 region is CASSLYSGNTIYF. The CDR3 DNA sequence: TGTGCCAGCAGTTTATACTCTGGAAACACCATATATTTT.

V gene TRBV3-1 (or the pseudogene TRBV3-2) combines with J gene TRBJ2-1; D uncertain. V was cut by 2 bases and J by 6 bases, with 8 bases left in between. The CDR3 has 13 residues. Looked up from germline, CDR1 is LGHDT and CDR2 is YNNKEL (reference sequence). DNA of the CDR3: TGTGCCAGCAGCCAACCGGTCATCAATGAGCAGTTCTTC. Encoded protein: CASSQPVINEQFF.

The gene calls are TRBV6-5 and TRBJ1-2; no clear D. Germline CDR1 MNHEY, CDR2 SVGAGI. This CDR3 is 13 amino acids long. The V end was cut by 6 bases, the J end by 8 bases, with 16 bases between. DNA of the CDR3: TGTGCCAGCAGCCGAGGACTGAGTTGGGGCTACACCTTC. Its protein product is CASSRGLSWGYTF.

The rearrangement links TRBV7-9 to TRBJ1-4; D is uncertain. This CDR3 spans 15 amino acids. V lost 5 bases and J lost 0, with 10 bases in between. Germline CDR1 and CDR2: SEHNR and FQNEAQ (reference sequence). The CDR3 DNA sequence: TGTGCCAGCAGCCAGCGCCGGGCAACTAATGAAAAACTGTTTTTT. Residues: CASSQRRATNEKLFF. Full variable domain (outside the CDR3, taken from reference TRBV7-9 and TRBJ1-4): DTGVSQNPRHKITKRGQNVTFRCDPISEHNRLYWYRQTLGQGPEFLTYFQNEAQLEKSRLLSDRFSAERPKGSFSTLEIQRTEQGDSAMYLCASSQRRATNEKLFFGSGTQLSVL.

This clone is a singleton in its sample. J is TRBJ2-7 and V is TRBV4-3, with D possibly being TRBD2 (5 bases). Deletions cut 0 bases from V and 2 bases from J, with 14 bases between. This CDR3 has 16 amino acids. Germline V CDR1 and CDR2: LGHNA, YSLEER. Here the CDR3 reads CASSQEVSGGAYEQYF. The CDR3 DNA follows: TGCGCCAGCAGCCAAGAGGTCAGCGGAGGCGCCTACGAGCAGTACTTC.

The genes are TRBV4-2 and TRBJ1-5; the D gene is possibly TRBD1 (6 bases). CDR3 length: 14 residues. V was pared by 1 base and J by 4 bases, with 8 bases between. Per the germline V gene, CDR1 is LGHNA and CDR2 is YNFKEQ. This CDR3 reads CASSQGTANQPQHF. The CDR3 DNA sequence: TGTGCCAGCAGCCAAGGGACAGCTAATCAGCCCCAGCATTTT.

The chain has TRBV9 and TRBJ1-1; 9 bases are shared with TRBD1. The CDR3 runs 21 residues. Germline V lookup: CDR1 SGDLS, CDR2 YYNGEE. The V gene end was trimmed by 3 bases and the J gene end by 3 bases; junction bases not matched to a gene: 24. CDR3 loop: CASSATPGTGSSRSLYTEAFF. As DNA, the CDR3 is TGTGCCAGCAGCGCCACGCCCGGGACAGGGAGTTCGAGGAGCTTATACACTGAAGCTTTCTTT.

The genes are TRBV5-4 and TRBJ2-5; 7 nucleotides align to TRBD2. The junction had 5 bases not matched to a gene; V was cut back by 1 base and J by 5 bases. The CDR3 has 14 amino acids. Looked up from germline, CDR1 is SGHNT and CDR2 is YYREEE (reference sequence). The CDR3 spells CASSLRASGETQYF. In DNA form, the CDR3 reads TGTGCCAGCAGCTTGAGGGCTAGCGGCGAGACCCAGTACTTC.

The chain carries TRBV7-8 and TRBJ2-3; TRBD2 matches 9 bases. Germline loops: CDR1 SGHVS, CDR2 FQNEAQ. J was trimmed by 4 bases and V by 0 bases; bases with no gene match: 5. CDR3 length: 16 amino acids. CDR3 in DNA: TGTGCCAGCAGCTTAGCGGAGCGGGAGGCTCCAGATACGCAGTATTTT. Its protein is CASSLAEREAPDTQYF.

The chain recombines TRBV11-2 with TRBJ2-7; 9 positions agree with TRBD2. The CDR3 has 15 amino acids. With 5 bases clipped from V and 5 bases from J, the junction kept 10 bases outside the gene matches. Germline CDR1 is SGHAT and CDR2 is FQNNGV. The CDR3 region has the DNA TGTGCCAGCAGCACCTTCCTTAGCGGGAGAAACGAGCAGTACTTC. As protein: CASSTFLSGRNEQYF.